Below, 2 T cell receptor beta chains from the same sample are listed, as sequenced in a study of blood T cell repertoires in COVID-19. Only in-frame clones appear in the TCRdb table, and some are missing; sequencing was by immunoSEQ multiplex PCR. The sample has roughly 200,000 clones, around 86% seen once. The sequenced material came from PBMCs or T cells enriched from blood (not recorded which). The source is a woman aged 40-49 years in a cohort exposed to, infected with or recovered from COVID-19 (not recorded which).

This clone has only one observation. Distinct nucleotide sequences in the sample also encode this CDR3. The genes are TRBV7-2 and TRBJ2-1; D is possibly TRBD2 (7 bases). The CDR3 loop spans 15 amino acids. Germline CDR1 reads SGHTA; CDR2 reads FQGNSA. V lost 3 bases to trimming and J lost 4 bases, with 13 bases between them. The DNA for the CDR3 is TGTGCCAGCAGCTTGGTGGGGGGGCCTTACAATGAGCAGTTCTTC. Translating gives CASSLVGGPYNEQFF. Filled out from reference TRBV7-2 and TRBJ2-1, the complete variable domain reads GAGVSQSPSNKVTEKGKDVELRCDPISGHTALYWYRQSLGQGLEFLIYFQGNSAPDKSGLPSDRFSAERTGGSVSTLTIQRTQQEDSAVYLCASSLVGGPYNEQFFGPGTRLTVL.

The rearrangement joins TRBV2 to TRBJ1-2, with TRBD1 matching 10 bases. The germline gives CDR1 SNHLY, CDR2 FYNNEI. This CDR3 has 17 residues. V gave up 8 bases and J gave up 1 base; unmatched junction bases: 13. The CDR3 reads CASESGDRGLYNYGYTF. For the CDR3, the DNA is TGTGCCAGCGAAAGCGGGGACAGGGGCTTGTATAACTATGGCTACACCTTC.